These T cell receptor beta chains were read from a single sample in a study of T cell changes during pregnancy in multiple sclerosis. Measured with immunoSEQ multiplex PCR; TCRdb has only the in-frame clones, and not every one. The table shows tens of thousands of clones, with around 90% occurring only once. The starting material was CD4+ T cells from peripheral blood mononuclear cells, obtained in the third trimester of pregnancy. These receptors came from a female donor with multiple sclerosis, enrolled in a pregnancy study. CDR3s include the opening cysteine and the closing phenylalanine or tryptophan. Each record gives: clone size, D gene, J gene, V gene, CDR3 protein, CDR3 DNA. A D gene is named only where the DNA matches it firmly. Clone size is shown for a subset of rows, as once, few, many or a class of expanded clone.

>.|.|TRBJ2-3|TRBV11-3
CASSSSTGTDTQYF
TGTGCCAGCAGCTCCTCAACAGGGACCGATACGCAGTATTTT
>few|.|TRBJ1-2|TRBV19
CASSSPLENYGYTF
TGTGCCAGTAGTAGCCCTCTCGAGAACTATGGCTACACCTTC
>.|TRBD2|TRBJ2-7|TRBV7-2
CASSLVLAVYEQYF
TGTGCCAGCAGCTTAGTTCTAGCGGTCTACGAGCAGTACTTC
>.|.|TRBJ1-4|TRBV18
CASSRGADEKLFF
TGTGCCAGCTCCCGGGGGGCCGACGAAAAACTGTTTTTT
>.|.|TRBJ1-6|TRBV9
CASSVSSSYNSPLHF
TGTGCCAGCAGCGTTTCCAGCTCCTATAATTCACCCCTCCACTTT
>few|.|TRBJ2-1|TRBV7-2
CASSLRDLYNEQFF
TGTGCCAGCAGCCTGCGGGACCTCTACAATGAGCAGTTCTTC
>.|TRBD2|TRBJ2-1|TRBV4-1
CASSPIAGGPYEQFF
TGCGCCAGCAGCCCGATAGCGGGGGGGCCTTATGAGCAGTTCTTC
>.|TRBD2|TRBJ2-3|TRBV6-1
CASSGLAGAHSDTQYF
TGTGCCAGCAGTGGTCTAGCGGGGGCACACTCAGATACGCAGTATTTT
>.|.|TRBJ1-1|TRBV6-5
CASSKTGGTEAFF
TGTGCCAGCAGTAAGACAGGAGGCACTGAAGCTTTCTTT
>.|.|TRBJ2-3|TRBV15
CATSREISGGSSTDTQYF
TGTGCCACCAGCAGGGAAATTTCGGGGGGCTCTAGCACAGATACGCAGTATTTT
>.|.|TRBJ2-7|TRBV6-1
CASSPSIAEPYEQYF
TGTGCCAGCAGTCCATCTATAGCGGAACCCTACGAGCAGTACTTC
>.|.|TRBJ1-2|TRBV30
CAWSRAYGYTF
TGTGCCTGGAGCAGGGCCTATGGCTACACCTTC
>.|TRBD1|TRBJ2-2|TRBV7-7
CASSRQGATGELFF
TGTGCTAGCAGCCGACAGGGGGCCACCGGGGAGCTGTTTTTT
>.|.|TRBJ1-2|TRBV7-8
CASSLTLSAGEGYTF
TGTGCCAGCAGCTTGACCCTGTCGGCAGGGGAAGGCTACACCTTC
>.|.|TRBJ1-4|TRBV15
CATSRGQEREKLFF
TGTGCCACCAGCAGAGGACAGGAGCGGGAAAAACTGTTTTTT
>.|.|TRBJ1-4|TRBV5-1
CASSLGGRGTNEKLFF
TGCGCCAGCAGCTTGGGCGGGAGAGGGACTAATGAAAAACTGTTTTTT
>.|.|TRBJ2-7|TRBV27
CASSSMGRGQYF
TGTGCCAGCAGTTCTATGGGTCGGGGGCAGTACTTC
>.|TRBD2|TRBJ2-1|TRBV5-4
CASSFFQRGGWAYNEQFF
TGTGCCAGCAGCTTCTTCCAGCGGGGGGGCTGGGCCTACAATGAGCAGTTCTTC
>.|TRBD1|TRBJ2-5|TRBV9
CASSTHRDSKETQYF
TGTGCCAGCAGCACTCACCGGGACAGCAAAGAGACCCAGTACTTC
>.|.|TRBJ2-4|TRBV6-1
CASSEKRLSPSKNIQYF
TGTGCCAGCAGTGAAAAGAGATTATCCCCCTCCAAAAACATTCAGTACTTC
>.|TRBD1|TRBJ1-5|TRBV2
CASRQGASDQPQHF
TGTGCCAGCAGACAGGGGGCGAGCGATCAGCCCCAGCATTTT
>.|TRBD1|TRBJ1-5|TRBV7-9
CASSSGGLGQSDQPQHF
TGTGCCAGCAGCTCCGGGGGCCTGGGACAGAGTGATCAGCCCCAGCATTTT